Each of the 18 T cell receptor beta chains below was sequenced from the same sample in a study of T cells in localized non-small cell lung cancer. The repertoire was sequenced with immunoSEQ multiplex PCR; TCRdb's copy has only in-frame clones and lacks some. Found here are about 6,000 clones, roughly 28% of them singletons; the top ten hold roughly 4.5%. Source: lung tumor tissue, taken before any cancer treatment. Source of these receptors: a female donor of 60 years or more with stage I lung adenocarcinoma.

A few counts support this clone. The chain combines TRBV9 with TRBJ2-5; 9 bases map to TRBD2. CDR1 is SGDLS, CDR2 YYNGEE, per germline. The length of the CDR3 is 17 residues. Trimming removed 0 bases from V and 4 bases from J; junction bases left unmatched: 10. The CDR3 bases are TGTGCCAGCAGCGTAGGGAGGTTAGCGGGAGAGTTAGAGACCCAGTACTTC. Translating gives CASSVGRLAGELETQYF.

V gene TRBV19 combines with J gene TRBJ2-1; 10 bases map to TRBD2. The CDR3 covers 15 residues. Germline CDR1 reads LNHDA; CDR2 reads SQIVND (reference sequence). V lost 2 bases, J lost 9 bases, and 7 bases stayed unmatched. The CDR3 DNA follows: TGTGCCAGTAGTATATCCCAGCGGGGGGGCCGTGAGCAGTTCTTC. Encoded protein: CASSISQRGGREQFF. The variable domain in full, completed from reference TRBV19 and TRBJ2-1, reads DGGITQSPKYLFRKEGQNVTLSCEQNLNHDAMYWYRQDPGQGLRLIYYSQIVNDFQKGDIAEGYSVSREKKESFPLTVTSAQKNPTAFYLCASSISQRGGREQFFGPGTRLTVL.

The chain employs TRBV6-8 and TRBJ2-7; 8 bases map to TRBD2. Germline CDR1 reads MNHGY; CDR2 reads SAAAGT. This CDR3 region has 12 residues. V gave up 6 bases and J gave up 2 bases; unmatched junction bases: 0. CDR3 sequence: CASRRGAYEQYF. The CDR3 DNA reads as TGTGCCAGCAGGCGGGGGGCCTACGAGCAGTACTTC.

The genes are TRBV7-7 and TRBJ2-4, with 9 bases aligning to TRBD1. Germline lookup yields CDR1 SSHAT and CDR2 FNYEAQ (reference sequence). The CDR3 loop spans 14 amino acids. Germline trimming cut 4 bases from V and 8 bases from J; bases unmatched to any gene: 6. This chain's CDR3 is CASSSRQGVDIQYF. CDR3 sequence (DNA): TGTGCCAGCAGCTCGCGACAGGGGGTAGACATTCAGTACTTC.

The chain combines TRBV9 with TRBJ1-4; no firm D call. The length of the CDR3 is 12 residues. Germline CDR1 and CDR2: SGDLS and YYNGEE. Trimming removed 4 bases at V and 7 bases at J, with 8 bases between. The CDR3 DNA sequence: TGTGCCAGCAGCCTTCGAGCTGAAAAACTGTTTTTT. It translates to CASSLRAEKLFF.

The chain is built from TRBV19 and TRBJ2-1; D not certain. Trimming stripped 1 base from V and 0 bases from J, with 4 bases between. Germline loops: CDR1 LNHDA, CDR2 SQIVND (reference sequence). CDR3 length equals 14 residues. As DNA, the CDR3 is TGTGCCAGTAGTATAGGGAGCTCCTACAATGAGCAGTTCTTC. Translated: CASSIGSSYNEQFF.

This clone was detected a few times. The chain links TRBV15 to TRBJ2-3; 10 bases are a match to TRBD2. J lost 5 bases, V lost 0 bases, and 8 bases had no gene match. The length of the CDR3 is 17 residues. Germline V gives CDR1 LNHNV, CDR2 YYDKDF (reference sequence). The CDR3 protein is CATSRDPQRGGRDTQYF. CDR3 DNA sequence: TGTGCCACCAGCAGAGATCCGCAGCGGGGGGGAAGAGATACGCAGTATTTT.

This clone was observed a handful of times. The CDR3 sequence: CASSSDRAANYGYTF. The CDR3 region has the DNA TGTGCCAGCAGCTCGGACAGGGCGGCTAACTATGGCTACACCTTC. This chain links TRBV11-3 with TRBJ1-2, with 8 bases identical to TRBD1. Germline V gene data show CDR1 as SGHNT and CDR2 as YENEEA. The CDR3 contains 15 residues. The trim removed 4 bases at V and 0 bases at J, leaving 4 bases unmatched.

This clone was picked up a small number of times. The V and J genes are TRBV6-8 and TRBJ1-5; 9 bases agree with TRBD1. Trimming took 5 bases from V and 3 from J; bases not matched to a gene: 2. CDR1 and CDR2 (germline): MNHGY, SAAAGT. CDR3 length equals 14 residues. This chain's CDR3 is CASSGDRVNQPQHF. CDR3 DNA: TGTGCCAGCAGTGGGGACAGGGTCAATCAGCCCCAGCATTTT.

CDR3 DNA: TGTGCCAGTAGTCCACAGGGAACCGGGGAGCTGTTTTTT. Its protein is CASSPQGTGELFF. This sequence joins TRBV19 and TRBJ2-2; maybe TRBD1 (6 bases). Between the trimmed V and J ends, which lost 5 bases and 5 bases, there was a span of 9 bases. The germline gives CDR1 LNHDA, CDR2 SQIVND (reference sequence). The CDR3 sequence is 13 residues long.

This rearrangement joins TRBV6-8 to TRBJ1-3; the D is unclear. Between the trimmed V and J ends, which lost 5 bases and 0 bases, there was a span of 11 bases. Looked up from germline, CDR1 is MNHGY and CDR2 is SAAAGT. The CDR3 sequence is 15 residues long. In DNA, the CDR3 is TGTGCCAGCAGTACCCTAGCCAGCTCTGGAAACACCATATATTTT. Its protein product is CASSTLASSGNTIYF.

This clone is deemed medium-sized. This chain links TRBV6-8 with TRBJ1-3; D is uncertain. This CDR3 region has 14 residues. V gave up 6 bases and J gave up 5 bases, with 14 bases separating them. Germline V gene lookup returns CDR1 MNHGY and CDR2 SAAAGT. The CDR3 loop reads CASSLTIQRNTIYF. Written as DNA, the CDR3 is TGTGCCAGCAGCCTAACGATCCAACGAAACACCATATATTTT.

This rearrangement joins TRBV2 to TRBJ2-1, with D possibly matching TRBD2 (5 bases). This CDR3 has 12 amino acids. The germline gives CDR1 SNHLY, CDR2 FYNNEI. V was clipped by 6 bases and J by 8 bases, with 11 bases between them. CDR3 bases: TGTGCCAGCAGCCTACCCGGGGATGAGCAGTTCTTC. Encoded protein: CASSLPGDEQFF.

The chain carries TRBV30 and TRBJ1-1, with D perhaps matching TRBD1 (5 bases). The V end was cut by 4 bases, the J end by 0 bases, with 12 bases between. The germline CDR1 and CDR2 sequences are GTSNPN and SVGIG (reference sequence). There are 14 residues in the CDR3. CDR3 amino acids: CAWIRGDLNTEAFF. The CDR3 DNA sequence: TGTGCCTGGATCCGGGGGGATTTGAACACTGAAGCTTTCTTT.

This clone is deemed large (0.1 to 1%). The CDR3 DNA is TGTGCCAGCAGCAAAAGGACAGGGTGGAACACTGAAGCTTTCTTT. This codes for CASSKRTGWNTEAFF. The rearrangement links TRBV11-3 to TRBJ1-1, with TRBD1 identical over 8 bases. The V and J ends lost 5 bases and 1 base, in that order; junction bases with no gene match: 6. The CDR3 has 15 residues. CDR1 and CDR2 from the germline V gene are SGHNT and YENEEA.

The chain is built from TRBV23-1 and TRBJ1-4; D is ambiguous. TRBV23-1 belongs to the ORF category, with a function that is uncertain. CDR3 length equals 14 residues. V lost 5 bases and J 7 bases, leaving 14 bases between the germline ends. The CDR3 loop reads CASSWAWLSEKLFF. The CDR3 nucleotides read TGCGCCAGCAGTTGGGCCTGGTTAAGTGAAAAACTGTTTTTT.

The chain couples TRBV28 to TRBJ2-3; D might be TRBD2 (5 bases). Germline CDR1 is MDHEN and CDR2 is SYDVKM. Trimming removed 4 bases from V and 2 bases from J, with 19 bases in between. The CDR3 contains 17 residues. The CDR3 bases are TGTGCCAGCAGTTCACACGGACTTACCCTTTCCACAGATACGCAGTATTTT. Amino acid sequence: CASSSHGLTLSTDTQYF.

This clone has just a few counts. DNA for the CDR3: TGTGCCAGCAGTGGCCAAAGCAGGGGTAAGGGTGAGCAGTTCTTC. It translates to CASSGQSRGKGEQFF. The V call is TRBV6-9, the J call TRBJ2-1; D might be TRBD1 (6 bases). V lost 5 bases and J lost 9, with 20 bases in between. From germline, CDR1 is MNHGY and CDR2 SVAAGI. This CDR3 spans 15 amino acids.